The following is a TCR beta chain sequence with its context. Antigen specificity is unknown. Profiling relied on immunoSEQ multiplex PCR, and the TCRdb table lists in-frame clones only, not all of them. The sample lists 50,000 to 65,000 clones, around 90% seen once, with 3.6% in the top ten. Per germline, CDR1 SGHTA and CDR2 FQGNSA. The V end lost 6 bases, the J end lost 4 bases, and 8 bases lay between the germline ends. The CDR3 is made up of 12 amino acids. The data belong to a study of identifying expanded T cells in peripheral blood. Study-wide points: Clone count variance between approximately two-week samples rose with total template count. Roughly 1.1 clones differed between technical replicates, versus approximately 17 and 20 over time.

Collection occurred without any documented infections or immune events in donors. This chain joins TRBV7-2 and TRBJ2-3; D may be TRBD1 (6 bases). The source of this sequence is a person aged 18-70 years in good health. The sample was blood. The CDR3 spells CASRGAPDTQYF. CDR3 in DNA: TGTGCCAGCAGGGGGGCACCAGATACGCAGTATTTT.